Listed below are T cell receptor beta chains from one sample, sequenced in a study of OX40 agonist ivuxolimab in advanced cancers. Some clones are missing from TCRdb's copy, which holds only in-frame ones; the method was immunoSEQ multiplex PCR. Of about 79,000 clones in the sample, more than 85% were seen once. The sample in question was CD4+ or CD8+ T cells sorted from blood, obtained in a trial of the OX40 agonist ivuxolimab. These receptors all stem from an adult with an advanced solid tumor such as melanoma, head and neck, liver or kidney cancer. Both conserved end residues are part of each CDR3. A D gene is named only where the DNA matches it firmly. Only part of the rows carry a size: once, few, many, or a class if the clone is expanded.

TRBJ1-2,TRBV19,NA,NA,CASSSYSGTDGYTF,TGTGCCAGTAGTTCCTACTCGGGGACCGATGGCTACACCTTC
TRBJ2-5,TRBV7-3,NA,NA,CASSLGVDETQYF,TGTGCCAGCAGCTTAGGGGTGGATGAGACCCAGTACTTC
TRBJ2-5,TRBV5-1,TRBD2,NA,CASRRLAGQQETQYF,TGCGCCAGCCGGAGACTAGCGGGACAACAAGAGACCCAGTACTTC
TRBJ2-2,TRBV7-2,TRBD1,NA,CASSRDRAGTGELFF,TGTGCCAGCAGCCGGGACAGGGCCGGCACCGGGGAGCTGTTTTTT
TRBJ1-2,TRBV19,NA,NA,CATVAQGYGYTF,TGTGCCACCGTAGCCCAGGGCTATGGCTACACCTTC
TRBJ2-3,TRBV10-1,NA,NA,CASSRDPTPDTQYF,TGCGCCAGCAGCCGGGACCCTACACCAGATACGCAGTATTTT
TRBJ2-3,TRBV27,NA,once,CASSLSFTDTQYF,TGTGCCAGCAGTTTAAGTTTCACAGATACGCAGTATTTT
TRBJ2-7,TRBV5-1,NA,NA,CASSFTGQIDEQYF,TGCGCCAGCAGCTTCACAGGGCAGATAGACGAGCAGTACTTC
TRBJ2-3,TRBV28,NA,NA,CASRAQGGYAADTQYF,TGTGCCAGCAGAGCACAGGGAGGGTATGCTGCAGATACGCAGTATTTT
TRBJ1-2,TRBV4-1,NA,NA,CASSPRGAPLYKSTF,TGCGCCAGCAGCCCCAGGGGCGCCCCTCTCTATAAGAGCACCTTC
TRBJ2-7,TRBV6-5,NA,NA,CASSSGTLPEQYF,TGTGCCAGCAGTTCCGGGACCTTGCCCGAGCAGTACTTC
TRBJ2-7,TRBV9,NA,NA,CASSVGWSGSYEQYF,TGTGCCAGCAGCGTAGGGTGGTCAGGGTCCTACGAGCAGTACTTC
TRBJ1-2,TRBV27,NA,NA,CASSPGSGLGYTF,TGTGCCAGCAGTCCCGGTTCGGGGCTTGGCTACACCTTC
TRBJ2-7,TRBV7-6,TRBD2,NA,CASSSGTSAAYEQYF,TGTGCCAGCAGCTCTGGGACTAGCGCTGCCTACGAGCAGTACTTC
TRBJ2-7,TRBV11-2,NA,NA,CASSLGGRGEQYF,TGTGCCAGCAGCTTAGGGGGACGAGGGGAGCAGTACTTC
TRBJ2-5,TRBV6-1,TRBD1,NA,CASWTGQKYQETQYF,TGTGCCAGCTGGACGGGACAGAAGTACCAAGAGACCCAGTACTTC
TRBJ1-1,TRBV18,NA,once,CASSPLSGGTGANTEAFF,TGTGCCAGCTCACCACTGAGTGGGGGCACGGGGGCGAACACTGAAGCTTTCTTT
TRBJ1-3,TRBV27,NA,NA,CASSLTRNAGNTIYF,TGTGCCAGCAGTTTAACCCGTAACGCTGGAAACACCATATATTTT
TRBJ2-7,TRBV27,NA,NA,CASSLYPGVSSYEQYF,TGTGCCAGCAGTTTATACCCCGGGGTAAGCTCCTACGAGCAGTACTTC
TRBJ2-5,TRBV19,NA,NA,CASSIGGAGYETQYF,TGTGCCAGTAGTATAGGAGGGGCGGGGTATGAGACCCAGTACTTC
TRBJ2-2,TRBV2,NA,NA,CASSVERRGELFF,TGTGCCAGCAGTGTGGAGCGGCGAGGGGAGCTGTTTTTT
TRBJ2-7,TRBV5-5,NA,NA,CASSFGRGYEQYF,TGTGCCAGCAGCTTTGGAAGGGGCTACGAGCAGTACTTC
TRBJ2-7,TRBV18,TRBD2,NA,CASSHTSGRYEQYF,TGTGCCAGCTCACATACTAGCGGGAGGTACGAGCAGTACTTC
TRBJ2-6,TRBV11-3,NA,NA,CASSLSGANVLTF,TGTGCCAGCAGCTTATCTGGGGCCAACGTCCTGACTTTC
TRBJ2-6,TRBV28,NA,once,CASRRTGYGGANVLTF,TGTGCCAGCAGAAGAACAGGGTATGGTGGGGCCAACGTCCTGACTTTC
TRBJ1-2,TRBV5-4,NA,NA,CASSPEGWNGYTF,TGTGCCAGCAGCCCGGAGGGGTGGAATGGCTACACCTTC
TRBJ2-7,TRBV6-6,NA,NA,CASSSRDPTYEQYF,TGTGCCAGCAGTTCCCGGGACCCGACCTACGAGCAGTACTTC
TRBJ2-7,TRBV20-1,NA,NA,CSARDRREQYF,TGCAGTGCTAGAGATCGCCGAGAGCAGTACTTC
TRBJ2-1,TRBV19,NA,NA,CASRGVGSYNEQFF,TGTGCCAGTAGGGGGGTCGGGAGCTACAATGAGCAGTTCTTC
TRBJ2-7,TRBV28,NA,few,CAAAASVPYEQYF,TGTGCCGCGGCGGCTAGCGTCCCCTACGAGCAGTACTTC
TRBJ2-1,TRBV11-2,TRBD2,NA,CASSPGALAGGLSYNEQFF,TGTGCCAGCAGCCCTGGAGCGTTAGCGGGAGGACTTTCCTACAATGAGCAGTTCTTC
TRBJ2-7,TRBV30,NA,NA,CAWSAQGDEQYF,TGTGCCTGGAGTGCTCAGGGCGACGAGCAGTACTTC
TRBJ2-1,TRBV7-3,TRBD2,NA,CASSLLAGGPNEQFF,TGTGCCAGCAGCTTACTAGCGGGAGGGCCGAATGAGCAGTTCTTC
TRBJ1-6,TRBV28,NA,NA,CASRTANSPLHF,TGTGCCAGCAGGACCGCAAATTCACCCCTCCACTTT
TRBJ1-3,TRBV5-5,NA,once,CASSDRQDWNTIYF,TGTGCCAGCAGCGATCGACAGGATTGGAACACCATATATTTT
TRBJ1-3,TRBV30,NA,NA,CAWGRTKKAGNTIYF,TGTGCCTGGGGGCGGACTAAGAAGGCTGGAAACACCATATATTTT
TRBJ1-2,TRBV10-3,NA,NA,CAISEMTGTGYTF,TGTGCCATCAGTGAAATGACTGGGACTGGCTACACCTTC
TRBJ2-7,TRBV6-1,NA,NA,CASSERESSYEQYF,TGTGCCAGCAGTGAAAGAGAGAGCTCCTACGAGCAGTACTTC
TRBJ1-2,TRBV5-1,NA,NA,CASSATADGYTF,TGCGCCAGCAGCGCTACAGCGGATGGCTACACCTTC
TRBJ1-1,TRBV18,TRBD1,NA,CASSPPYGQGVTEAFF,TGTGCCAGCTCACCACCCTACGGACAGGGTGTCACTGAAGCTTTCTTT
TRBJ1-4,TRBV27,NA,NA,CASSVNPGGTNEKLFF,TGTGCCAGCAGTGTCAACCCGGGGGGTACTAATGAAAAACTGTTTTTT
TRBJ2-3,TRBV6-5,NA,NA,CASSYWGGRTDTQYF,TGTGCCAGCAGTTACTGGGGAGGCCGGACAGATACGCAGTATTTT
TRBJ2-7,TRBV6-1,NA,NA,CASTGSVLGYEQYF,TGTGCCAGCACGGGTTCGGTCCTGGGCTACGAGCAGTACTTC
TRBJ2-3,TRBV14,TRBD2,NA,CASSSRLAGFTDTQYF,TGTGCCAGCAGCTCTAGACTAGCGGGTTTCACAGATACGCAGTATTTT
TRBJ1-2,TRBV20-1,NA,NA,CSARYDGYTF,TGCAGTGCTAGATACGACGGCTACACCTTC
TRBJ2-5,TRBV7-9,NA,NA,CASSRDYQETQYF,TGTGCCAGCAGCCGAGACTACCAAGAGACCCAGTACTTC
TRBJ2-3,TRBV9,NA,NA,CASSVGGPADTQYF,TGTGCCAGCAGCGTAGGGGGCCCGGCAGATACGCAGTATTTT
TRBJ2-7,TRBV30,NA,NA,CAWNAGSYEQYF,TGTGCCTGGAACGCGGGGAGCTACGAGCAGTACTTC
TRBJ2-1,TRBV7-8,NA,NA,CASSFRGQYNEQFF,TGTGCCAGCAGCTTTAGAGGGCAATACAATGAGCAGTTCTTC
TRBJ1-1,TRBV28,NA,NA,CASSLGIANGYAEAFF,TGTGCCAGCAGTTTGGGAATCGCTAACGGCTACGCTGAAGCTTTCTTT
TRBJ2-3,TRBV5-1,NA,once,CASSFGAGVRDTQYF,TGCGCCAGCAGCTTTGGGGCAGGGGTGAGAGATACGCAGTATTTT
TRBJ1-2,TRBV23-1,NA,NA,CASSQRTDVNYGYTF,TGCGCCAGCAGTCAAAGGACAGACGTTAACTATGGCTACACCTTC
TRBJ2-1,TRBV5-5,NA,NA,CASSSLLSSNEQFF,TGTGCCAGCAGCTCTTTGCTCTCATCCAATGAGCAGTTCTTC
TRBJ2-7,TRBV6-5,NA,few,CASSSPRGRAYEQYF,TGTGCCAGCAGTAGTCCAAGGGGCCGGGCCTACGAGCAGTACTTC
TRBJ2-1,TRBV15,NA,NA,CATSGLQLYNEQFF,TGTGCCACCAGCGGACTACAACTCTACAATGAGCAGTTCTTC
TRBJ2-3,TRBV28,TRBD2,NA,CASSRSGSPTDTQYF,TGTGCCAGCAGTAGGAGCGGGAGTCCTACAGATACGCAGTATTTT
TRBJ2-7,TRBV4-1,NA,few,CASSRRYGGTDSPYEQYF,TGCGCCAGCAGCCGAAGATATGGCGGGACGGATTCCCCCTACGAGCAGTACTTC